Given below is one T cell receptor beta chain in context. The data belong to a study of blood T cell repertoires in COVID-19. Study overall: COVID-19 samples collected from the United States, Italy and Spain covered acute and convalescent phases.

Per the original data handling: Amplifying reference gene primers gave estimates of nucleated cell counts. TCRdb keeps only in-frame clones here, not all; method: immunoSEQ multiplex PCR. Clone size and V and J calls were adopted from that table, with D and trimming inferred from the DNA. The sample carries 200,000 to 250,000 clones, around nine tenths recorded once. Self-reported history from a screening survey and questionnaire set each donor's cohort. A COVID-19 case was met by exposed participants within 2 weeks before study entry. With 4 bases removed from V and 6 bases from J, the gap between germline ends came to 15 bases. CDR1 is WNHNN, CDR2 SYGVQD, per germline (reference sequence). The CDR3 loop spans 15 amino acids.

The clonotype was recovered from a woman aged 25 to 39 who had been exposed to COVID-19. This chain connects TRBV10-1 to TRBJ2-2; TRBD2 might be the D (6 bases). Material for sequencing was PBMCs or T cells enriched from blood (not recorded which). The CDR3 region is CASSARVGGSGELFF. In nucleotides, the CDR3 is TGCGCCAGCAGTGCACGGGTGGGAGGATCCGGGGAGCTGTTTTTT.